The 19 T cell receptor beta chains below come from one sample, sequenced in a study of human CD4 T cells and Enterobacteriaceae. Memory CD4+ T cells were sorted as all CD4+ cells except CD45RA+CCR7+CD95- naive cells, over 95% pure. TCRdb keeps only in-frame clones here, not all; method: immunoSEQ multiplex PCR. The top ten hold around 1.5% of the sample, which has tens of thousands of clones, around 80% seen once. Source material: memory CD4+ T cells from blood. Receptors originate from a human donor in good health.

The rearrangement links TRBV5-4 to TRBJ2-5; D remains unclear. Trimming removed 4 bases at V and 5 bases at J, with 12 bases between. Germline V gives CDR1 SGHNT, CDR2 YYREEE (reference sequence). CDR3 size: 13 residues. CDR3 protein: CASSLTLRETQYF. CDR3 nucleotides: TGTGCCAGCAGCCTGACCTTACGGGAGACCCAGTACTTC.

V gene TRBV10-3 combines with J gene TRBJ2-2, with unresolved D. This CDR3 has 15 amino acids. Germline assignment: CDR1 ENHRY and CDR2 SYGVKD. Trimming cost V 3 bases and J 0 bases, with 8 bases left between them. CDR3 in amino acids: CAISDPATNTGELFF. CDR3 bases: TGTGCCATCAGTGACCCAGCGACGAACACCGGGGAGCTGTTTTTT.

V and J are TRBV10-1 and TRBJ2-5, with a weak D call TRBD1 (6 bases). V gave up 6 bases and J gave up 4 bases, with 15 bases separating them. CDR1 is WNHNN, CDR2 SYGVQD, per germline (reference sequence). The CDR3 consists of 14 residues. CDR3 sequence: CASSPGQTGETQYF. The CDR3 DNA reads TGCGCCAGCAGCCCGGGACAAACAGGAGAGACCCAGTACTTC.

The CDR3 region is CASSWTGGNQPQHF. CDR3 DNA sequence: TGCGCCAGCAGCTGGACAGGTGGCAATCAGCCCCAGCATTTT. The chain joins TRBV5-1 to TRBJ1-5, with TRBD1 matching 7 bases. CDR1 and CDR2 (germline): SGHRS, YFSETQ. V trimming: 3 bases; J trimming: 2 bases; junction bases outside the gene matches: 2. The CDR3 sequence is 14 residues long. Full variable domain (outside the CDR3, taken from reference TRBV5-1 and TRBJ1-5): KAGVTQTPRYLIKTRGQQVTLSCSPISGHRSVSWYQQTPGQGLQFLFEYFSETQRNKGNFPGRFSGRQFSNSRSEMNVSTLELGDSALYLCASSWTGGNQPQHFGDGTRLSIL.

This chain joins TRBV2 and TRBJ1-1; D perhaps matches TRBD1 (5 bases). Germline-derived CDR1 and CDR2 are SNHLY and FYNNEI. V lost 8 bases to trimming and J lost 2 bases, with 15 bases between them. CDR3 length: 14 amino acids. CDR3 loop: CASHLQGSNTEAFF. Here the CDR3 DNA reads TGTGCCAGCCACCTGCAGGGATCAAACACTGAAGCTTTCTTT. The full variable domain, its missing parts supplied by reference TRBV2 and TRBJ1-1, is EPEVTQTPSHQVTQMGQEVILRCVPISNHLYFYWYRQILGQKVEFLVSFYNNEISEKSEIFDDQFSVERPDGSNFTLKIRSTKLEDSAMYFCASHLQGSNTEAFFGQGTRLTVV.

The chain recombines TRBV9 with TRBJ2-3; TRBD2 matches 11 bases. Germline V CDR1 and CDR2: SGDLS, YYNGEE. V trimming: 0 bases; J trimming: 0 bases; junction bases outside the gene matches: 6. This CDR3 has 18 amino acids. This CDR3 reads CASSVDSGRGISTDTQYF. The CDR3 bases are TGTGCCAGCAGCGTAGATAGCGGGAGGGGCATTAGCACAGATACGCAGTATTTT.

This clone was recorded only once. This chain links TRBV7-9 with TRBJ2-1; 8 bases align to TRBD2. CDR3 size: 14 residues. Germline V gene lookup returns CDR1 SEHNR and CDR2 FQNEAQ (reference sequence). Unmatched junction bases numbered 9, after V lost 5 bases and J lost 9 bases. Here the CDR3 DNA reads TGTGCCAGCAGCCCACCGGGACTAGGGTCTGAGCAGTTCTTC. It is translated as CASSPPGLGSEQFF. Together with reference TRBV7-9 and TRBJ2-1, the CDR3 gives the full variable domain: DTGVSQNPRHKITKRGQNVTFRCDPISEHNRLYWYRQTLGQGPEFLTYFQNEAQLEKSRLLSDRFSAERPKGSFSTLEIQRTEQGDSAMYLCASSPPGLGSEQFFGPGTRLTVL.

The J gene is TRBJ2-2, the V gene TRBV2, with D possibly TRBD2 on 5 matching bases. Germline lookup yields CDR1 SNHLY and CDR2 FYNNEI. The germline V and J ends were trimmed by 4 bases and 4 bases, with 13 bases remaining between them. This CDR3 is 15 amino acids long. This CDR3 is CASSGFEGSTGELFF. CDR3 in DNA: TGTGCCAGCAGTGGATTTGAGGGAAGCACCGGGGAGCTGTTTTTT.

The rearrangement uses TRBV19 and TRBJ1-4; D might be TRBD1 (6 bases). CDR3 length equals 13 residues. The V end was cut by 4 bases, the J end by 5 bases, with 8 bases between. Germline V CDR1 and CDR2: LNHDA, SQIVND (reference sequence). The CDR3 nucleotides read TGTGCCAGTAGTAGGGGGCTCAATGAAAAACTGTTTTTT. This gives the protein CASSRGLNEKLFF.

The rearrangement links TRBV11-2 to TRBJ1-2; no clear D gene. The V and J ends lost 1 base and 8 bases respectively, with 17 bases between them. The CDR3 runs to 15 residues. Germline loops: CDR1 SGHAT, CDR2 FQNNGV. The chain's CDR3 is CASSLARESLRGYTF. Written as DNA, the CDR3 is TGTGCCAGCAGCTTAGCCCGGGAGTCACTTAGGGGCTACACCTTC.

The rearrangement joins TRBV27 to TRBJ2-3; D unresolved. Trimming pared 7 bases from V and 2 bases from J, leaving 13 bases between. The CDR3 covers 14 residues. CDR1 and CDR2 (germline): MNHEY, SMNVEV (reference sequence). This CDR3 reads CASTTQTDTDTQYF. The CDR3 DNA is TGTGCCAGCACTACTCAGACGGACACAGATACGCAGTATTTT.

CDR3 sequence reads: CASSLTRSVNEQFF. CDR3 coding DNA: TGTGCCAGCAGTTTAACCCGTAGCGTGAATGAGCAGTTCTTC. The V call is TRBV28, the J call TRBJ2-1; D is perhaps TRBD2 (5 bases). Germline V gene sequence: CDR1 MDHEN, CDR2 SYDVKM. The CDR3 extends over 14 amino acids. Trimming removed 2 bases from V and 7 bases from J, with 12 bases in between.

The chain combines TRBV28 with TRBJ1-3; 9 bases align to TRBD1. CDR3 size: 16 residues. Germline CDR1 MDHEN, CDR2 SYDVKM. J gave up 4 bases and V 4 bases, and 8 bases lay outside the gene matches. The CDR3 DNA reads as TGTGCCAGCAGTTCGGGACAGGGAACGCTCGGAAACACCATATATTTT. It specifies CASSSGQGTLGNTIYF.

Here the CDR3 reads CASSLPGAPNNEQFF. The CDR3 DNA reads as TGTGCCAGCAGCTTGCCGGGAGCCCCTAACAATGAGCAGTTCTTC. V is TRBV7-9 and J is TRBJ2-1, with D possibly being TRBD2 (6 bases). Per germline, CDR1 SEHNR and CDR2 FQNEAQ (reference sequence). Trimming stripped 3 bases from V and 5 bases from J, with 14 bases between. The CDR3 sequence is 15 residues long.

The rearrangement links TRBV9 to TRBJ2-1, with 11 nucleotides matching TRBD2. Germline V lookup: CDR1 SGDLS, CDR2 YYNGEE. J gave up 9 bases and V 4 bases, and 6 bases lay outside the gene matches. CDR3 length: 14 amino acids. The CDR3 is CASSSGTSGGEQFF. DNA of the CDR3: TGTGCCAGCAGCTCGGGGACTAGCGGTGGTGAGCAGTTCTTC.

The CDR3 loop reads CASSERTGSYEQYF. CDR3 coding DNA: TGTGCCAGCAGTGAACGGACGGGCTCCTACGAGCAGTACTTC. The chain recombines TRBV6-1 with TRBJ2-7; D is uncertain. CDR1 MNHNS and CDR2 SASEGT come from the germline V gene. The V end lost 2 bases, the J end lost 0 bases, and 8 bases lay between the germline ends. The length of the CDR3 is 14 residues.

J is TRBJ2-7 and V is TRBV18; D is possibly TRBD2 (5 bases). The length of the CDR3 is 14 residues. Trimming took off 2 bases at V and 6 bases at J, with 14 bases between the two ends. The germline gives CDR1 KGHSH, CDR2 LQKENI. Written as DNA, the CDR3 is TGTGCCAGCTCACCAGGGCCAGTAAGCGGCGAGCAGTACTTC. It specifies CASSPGPVSGEQYF. Drawing the rest from reference TRBV18 and TRBJ2-7, the complete variable domain is NAGVMQNPRHLVRRRGQEARLRCSPMKGHSHVYWYRQLPEEGLKFMVYLQKENIIDESGMPKERFSAEFPKEGPSILRIQQVVRGDSAAYFCASSPGPVSGEQYFGPGTRLTVT.

V and J are TRBV4-2 and TRBJ2-3; 10 positions agree with TRBD2. V shed 0 bases, J shed 1 base, and the junction held 7 bases outside the gene matches. This CDR3 region has 18 residues. CDR1 and CDR2 (germline): LGHNA, YNFKEQ. In nucleotides, the CDR3 is TGTGCCAGCAGCCAAGAGGGAGCGGGAGGGCCAGGCACAGATACGCAGTATTTT. Residues: CASSQEGAGGPGTDTQYF.

The chain is built from TRBV21-1 and TRBJ2-3; TRBD1, the table's D call, was not compared with the DNA. TRBV21-1 is a known pseudogene. The CDR3 is 16 residues long. The CDR3 is CASSLIEPRGPDTQYF. The CDR3, as DNA: TGTGCCAGCAGCCTGATAGAACCCAGGGGCCCAGATACGCAGTATTTT.